This TCR beta chain was documented in a study of Graves' ophthalmopathy and Graves' hyperthyroidism. Findings of the study overall: Most expanded thyroid clonotypes above 0.001 frequency also appeared in blood.

RNA served as the template for amplifying TCR beta CDR3 regions. A first-round RT-PCR used HTBI primers, followed by a second-round multiplex PCR. One entry per CDR3 protein results from TCRdb running MiXCR on the multiplex PCR reads. Of around 1,000,000 distinct CDR3 sequences listed, around a third are singletons. Germline trimming cut 0 bases from V and 4 bases from J; bases unmatched to any gene: 3. Germline V gives CDR1 DFQATT, CDR2 SNEGSKA (reference sequence). This CDR3 spans 14 amino acids. This clonotype was seen at least ten times. The antigen remains undetermined. Hyperthyroidism patients had new diagnoses, durations under 2 months, and ages of 18 to 65. Clinical symptoms, serum thyroxine, TRAb, thyroid ultrasound and orbital computed tomography were relied on for diagnosis.

This TCR derives from an adult man with Graves' hyperthyroidism. The V gene is TRBV20-1, the J gene TRBJ2-7; 10 bases agree with TRBD1. Source material: peripheral blood or thyroid tissue (not recorded which). In nucleotides, the CDR3 is TGCAGTGCTAGAGACGGACAGGGGGGTTACGAGCAGTACTTC. It specifies CSARDGQGGYEQYF.